This T cell receptor beta chain was sequenced during a study of blood T cell repertoires in COVID-19. About the research overall: Sites across the United States, Italy and Spain contributed samples from acute and convalescent COVID-19. The cDNA or gDNA used as material had been derived from T cells, B-cell-depleted T cells, or PBMCs.

TCRdb's table, derived via immunoSEQ multiplex PCR, lists solely in-frame clones and lacks some. The table has approximately 230,000 clones, roughly 79% seen once; the top ten hold roughly 15%. The sequence was collected from a man aged 35-49 years who had recovered from COVID-19. Material: PBMCs or T cells enriched from blood (not recorded which).

The CDR3 bases are TGTGCCAGCAGCCAACCGGGACAGGGGACGGGCTACACCTTC. Its translation: CASSQPGQGTGYTF. V usage is TRBV3-1 (or the pseudogene TRBV3-2) and J usage is TRBJ1-2, with 10 bases aligning to TRBD1. The CDR3 contains 14 residues. V shed 2 bases and J 8 bases; nucleotides not matched to a gene: 5. CDR1 LGHDT and CDR2 YNNKEL come from the germline V gene (reference sequence).